This T cell receptor (beta chain) was documented in a study of blood T cells in healthy people across ages. Findings and caveats of the study: The recorded TCR beta diversity per million T cells decreased in a roughly linear manner with age.

A second PCR, run for roughly 7 to 11 cycles, used a sample-barcoded 5' primer plus a J-beta primer mix. TCRdb processed the 5' RACE reads anew with MiXCR; each CDR3 protein has one entry. The data contain under 800,000 distinct CDR3 sequences, 35% to 45% of them seen just once; the ten biggest clones take up 20% to 25%. Each sample provided at least 5.5 micrograms of extracted total RNA. Points on this clonotype: Its antigen is not identified.

The germline V gene encodes CDR1 SGHVS and CDR2 FQNEAQ. Trimming took 7 bases from V and 7 from J, leaving 16 bases between them. The CDR3 extends over 13 amino acids. Sequences were obtained from blood. The chain has TRBV7-8 and TRBJ1-2, with D uncertain. The source of this sequence is a woman aged 55-69 years in good health. This CDR3 is CASNGYPFGGYTF. Here the CDR3 DNA reads TGTGCCAGCAACGGCTACCCCTTCGGTGGCTACACCTTC.